The 18 T cell receptor beta chains reported below all come from one sample, sequenced in a study of blood T cell repertoires in COVID-19. The table came from immunoSEQ multiplex PCR; TCRdb's copy has only in-frame clones and leaves some out. The top ten clones hold about 1% of a sample with under 110,000 clones, about two thirds of them seen once. The sequencing sample was made of peripheral blood. The receptors here all came from a human donor with acute or convalescent COVID-19. The donor label of this sample is uncertain.

The chain is built from TRBV12-3 or TRBV12-4 and TRBJ1-2; D call uncertain. The length of the CDR3 is 13 residues. V was cut by 3 bases and J by 4 bases, with 9 bases left in between. The CDR3 DNA reads TGTGCCAGCAGTTTCAGGCCTTCCTATGGCTACACCTTC. This codes for CASSFRPSYGYTF.

The chain carries TRBV5-1 and TRBJ1-6, with a tentative D call TRBD1 (5 bases). Germline-derived CDR1 and CDR2 are SGHRS and YFSETQ. The ends were cut back, 2 bases at V and 3 bases at J, with 9 bases in the middle. This CDR3 has 15 residues. The CDR3 loop is CASSFWGDYNSPLHF. The CDR3 coding sequence is TGCGCCAGCAGCTTCTGGGGGGACTATAATTCACCCCTCCACTTT.

J is TRBJ2-5 and V is TRBV12-5; D may be TRBD1 (5 bases). This CDR3 has 14 amino acids. The V end lost 3 bases, the J end lost 3 bases, and 11 bases lay between the germline ends. Looked up from germline, CDR1 is LGHNT and CDR2 is FRNRAP. The CDR3, as DNA: TGTGCTAGTGGTTTTGGTAGGGGCGAAGAGACCCAGTACTTC. Residues: CASGFGRGEETQYF.

Turning to this clone: Other DNA variants within this sample encode the same CDR3. The rearrangement links TRBV6-5 to TRBJ1-3; D possibly corresponds to TRBD1 (6 bases). This CDR3 is 15 amino acids long. V lost 2 bases and J 0 bases, leaving 8 bases between the germline ends. Germline CDR1 reads MNHEY; CDR2 reads SVGAGI. In nucleotides, the CDR3 is TGTGCCAGCAGTTACGGGGGCAGCTCTGGAAACACCATATATTTT. Translated, it gives CASSYGGSSGNTIYF.

This clone appeared once. The V call is TRBV5-1, the J call TRBJ1-1; D not certain. CDR3 size: 13 residues. The germline gives CDR1 SGHRS, CDR2 YFSETQ. V lost 6 bases and J lost 1, with 10 bases in between. The CDR3 sequence: CASKLAGNTEAFF. The CDR3 DNA reads TGCGCCAGCAAACTGGCGGGGAACACTGAAGCTTTCTTT.

The chain has TRBV15 and TRBJ2-3; D unclear. The CDR3 is made up of 15 amino acids. Germline assignment: CDR1 LNHNV and CDR2 YYDKDF (reference sequence). V was cut by 0 bases and J by 3 bases, with 10 bases left in between. CDR3 residues: CATSREKILTDTQYF. CDR3 bases: TGTGCCACCAGCAGAGAGAAGATCCTAACAGATACGCAGTATTTT.

A remark on this clone: A much bigger clone sits one base away, suggesting this may be a read error. The chain uses TRBV7-8 and TRBJ2-5; no definite D call. CDR3 size: 11 residues. V was cut by 5 bases and J by 2 bases, with 3 bases left in between. Germline assignment: CDR1 SGHVS and CDR2 FQNEAQ. In DNA, the CDR3 is TGTGCCAGCAGCCCACAAGAGACCCAGTACTTC. Translating gives CASSPQETQYF.

This clone was observed at least ten times. The J gene is TRBJ1-3, the V gene TRBV5-4; no clear D. V lost 2 bases and J 3 bases, leaving 9 bases between the germline ends. Looked up from germline, CDR1 is SGHNT and CDR2 is YYREEE (reference sequence). The CDR3 is 14 residues long. CDR3: CASSFLPVGNTIYF. The CDR3 DNA reads as TGTGCCAGCAGCTTTTTACCAGTTGGAAACACCATATATTTT.

CDR3 nucleotides: TGTGCCAGCAGGTCCAGGGAAGTCAAATACGAGCAGTACTTC. It is translated as CASRSREVKYEQYF. The J gene is TRBJ2-7, the V gene TRBV6-6; TRBD1 is a possible D gene (5 bases). Germline-derived CDR1 and CDR2 are MNHNY and SVGAGI (reference sequence). CDR3 length: 14 residues. V lost 6 bases to trimming and J lost 4 bases, with 16 bases between them.

V usage is TRBV2 and J usage is TRBJ1-2; D unclear. The CDR3 sequence is 16 residues long. Germline V gene data show CDR1 as SNHLY and CDR2 as FYNNEI. Trimming took off 8 bases at V and 4 bases at J, with 23 bases between the two ends. The CDR3 here is CASFFPRPKGVYGYTF. For the CDR3, the DNA is TGTGCCAGCTTTTTTCCTCGACCCAAGGGAGTCTATGGCTACACCTTC.

The chain is built from TRBV7-8 and TRBJ1-5, with 9 bases matching TRBD1. In germline, CDR1 is SGHVS, CDR2 FQNEAQ. J gave up 6 bases and V 5 bases, and 11 bases lay outside the gene matches. This CDR3 spans 16 amino acids. The CDR3 loop is CASSREGQGVTQPQHF. The CDR3 bases are TGTGCCAGCAGCCGAGAGGGACAGGGAGTAACTCAGCCCCAGCATTTT.

The chain carries TRBV28 and TRBJ1-2; D gene uncertain. The CDR3 has 12 residues. Looked up from germline, CDR1 is MDHEN and CDR2 is SYDVKM. V lost 2 bases to trimming and J lost 4 bases, with 5 bases between them. This chain's CDR3 is CASSLVSYGYTF. Written as DNA, the CDR3 is TGTGCCAGCAGTTTAGTCAGCTATGGCTACACCTTC.

This chain uses TRBV13 with TRBJ2-7; 12 bases align to TRBD2. V trimming: 4 bases; J trimming: 1 base; junction bases outside the gene matches: 5. This CDR3 is 16 amino acids long. CDR1 is PRHDT, CDR2 FYEKMQ, per germline (reference sequence). The CDR3 spells CASSSRTSGVSYEQYV. The CDR3 coding sequence is TGTGCCAGCAGCTCCCGGACTAGCGGGGTATCCTACGAGCAGTACGTC.

This clone has only a few counts. The rearrangement joins TRBV19 to TRBJ2-5, with D possibly TRBD2 on 6 matching bases. The germline V gene has CDR1 LNHDA and CDR2 SQIVND (reference sequence). This CDR3 has 14 amino acids. V was cut by 5 bases and J by 5 bases, with 15 bases left in between. This CDR3 is CASSSLGGFETQYF. The CDR3, as DNA: TGTGCCAGTAGTTCCCTGGGGGGTTTCGAGACCCAGTACTTC.

The chain couples TRBV5-1 to TRBJ2-5; TRBD2 agrees at 8 bases. Germline values: CDR1 SGHRS, CDR2 YFSETQ. Germline trimming cut 4 bases from V and 1 base from J; bases unmatched to any gene: 3. The CDR3 sequence is 14 residues long. CDR3 coding DNA: TGCGCCAGCAGCGCCGGGGGGGCCCAAGAGACCCAGTACTTC. Translation gives CASSAGGAQETQYF.

The chain uses TRBV18 and TRBJ2-2, with a tentative D call TRBD1 (5 bases). Looked up from germline, CDR1 is KGHSH and CDR2 is LQKENI. V was trimmed by 4 bases and J by 1 base, leaving 22 bases between them. The CDR3 is made up of 19 amino acids. The CDR3 nucleotides are TGTGCCAGCTCACGGACACTACCAAAAGAGATACTGAACACCGGGGAGCTGTTTTTT. As protein: CASSRTLPKEILNTGELFF.

This chain connects TRBV18 to TRBJ1-6; D may be TRBD1 (6 bases). The V end lost 4 bases, the J end lost 8 bases, and 18 bases lay between the germline ends. This CDR3 is built from 16 residues. Germline CDR1 reads KGHSH; CDR2 reads LQKENI. CDR3: CASSLISGGSDSPLHF. CDR3 DNA sequence: TGTGCCAGCTCACTCATCAGCGGGGGCTCGGATTCACCCCTCCACTTT.

The V call is TRBV3-1 (or the pseudogene TRBV3-2), the J call TRBJ2-5; D might be TRBD1 (6 bases). The V gene's germline CDR1 is LGHDT and CDR2 YNNKEL (reference sequence). The CDR3 consists of 14 residues. V was clipped by 4 bases and J by 2 bases, with 11 bases between them. The CDR3 DNA reads as TGTGCCAGCAGCCCCCACAGGGAACAAGAGACCCAGTACTTC. Its protein is CASSPHREQETQYF.